Ten or more counts support the clone carrying this T cell receptor (beta chain). Its target is not known. The source of the sample is a study of shared clonotypes between healthy human individuals. Study background: Two women and a few men aged 18 to 49 served as donors.

TCRdb's table, derived via immunoSEQ multiplex PCR, lists solely in-frame clones and lacks some. Among about 500,000 clones listed, around 77% were seen once. Looked up from germline, CDR1 is LGHNA and CDR2 is YSLEER. This CDR3 contains 14 residues. V was clipped by 0 bases and J by 9 bases; unmatched bases: 8. Study-wide findings and caveats: Only blood was sampled; tissue repertoires likely differ.

J is TRBJ2-7 and V is TRBV4-3, with 7 bases identical to TRBD2. The sequenced material came from PBMCs. The source is a woman aged 40 to 50 in good health. Some clones in this sample may be carry-over from other donors' samples. The CDR3 DNA follows: TGCGCCAGCAGCCAAGATGGGGGGGTGGCGGGGCAGTACTTC. It specifies CASSQDGGVAGQYF.